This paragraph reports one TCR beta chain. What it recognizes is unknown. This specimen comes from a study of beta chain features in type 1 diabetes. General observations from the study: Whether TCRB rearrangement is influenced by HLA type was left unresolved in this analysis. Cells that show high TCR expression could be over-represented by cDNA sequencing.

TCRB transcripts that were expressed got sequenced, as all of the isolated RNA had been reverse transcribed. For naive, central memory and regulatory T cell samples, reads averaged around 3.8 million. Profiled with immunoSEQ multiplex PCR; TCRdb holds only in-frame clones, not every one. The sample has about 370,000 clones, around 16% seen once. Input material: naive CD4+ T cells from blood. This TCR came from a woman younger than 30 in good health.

In DNA form, the CDR3 reads TGTGCCTGGAGTGTACCTCCACCTAGCGGGAGGACCTACGAGCAGTACTTC. It codes for CAWSVPPPSGRTYEQYF. V usage is TRBV30 and J usage is TRBJ2-7; 11 bases fit TRBD2. The CDR3 is made up of 17 amino acids. V trimming: 0 bases; J trimming: 2 bases; junction bases outside the gene matches: 9. CDR1 is GTSNPN and CDR2 is SVGIG in the germline V gene (reference sequence).